This T cell receptor (beta chain) is drawn from a study of molecular identifiers for immune sequencing clone quantification. CDR1 is MRHNA and CDR2 is SNTAGT in the germline V gene. V lost 11 bases and J lost 4, with 20 bases in between. The CDR3 consists of 14 residues. To note about this clonotype: Its antigen is currently unknown.

Preparation of the bulk TCR libraries relied on previously described methods and listed TCR primers. TCRdb ran MiXCR on the PCR reads and lists one entry per CDR3 protein. Of 490,000 or so distinct CDR3 sequences listed, roughly 26% are singletons. Sequencing libraries of naive CD8 cells derived from around 20,000 to 1,000,000 sorted cells with 10%, 30% or 50% RNA. Based on a CD8+CD4-CCR7+CD45RA+ profile, naive CD8 T cells were sorted. Overall study findings and caveats: Clones that had above 20 RNA copies took up over 97% of effector molecules but under 1% in naive cells.

The clonotype was recovered from a human donor in good health. Some libraries in this study had Jurkat cell RNA spiked in. Sequenced: naive CD8+ T cells from blood, with Jurkat cell RNA spiked in. Subset meaning: FACS-sorted CD8+CD4-CCR7+CD45RA+ naive T cells. The chain employs TRBV6-4 and TRBJ1-2; D uncertain. The CDR3 loop reads CARRASPGPYGYTF. For the CDR3, the DNA is TGTGCCCGCCGTGCCTCGCCCGGGCCCTATGGCTACACCTTC.